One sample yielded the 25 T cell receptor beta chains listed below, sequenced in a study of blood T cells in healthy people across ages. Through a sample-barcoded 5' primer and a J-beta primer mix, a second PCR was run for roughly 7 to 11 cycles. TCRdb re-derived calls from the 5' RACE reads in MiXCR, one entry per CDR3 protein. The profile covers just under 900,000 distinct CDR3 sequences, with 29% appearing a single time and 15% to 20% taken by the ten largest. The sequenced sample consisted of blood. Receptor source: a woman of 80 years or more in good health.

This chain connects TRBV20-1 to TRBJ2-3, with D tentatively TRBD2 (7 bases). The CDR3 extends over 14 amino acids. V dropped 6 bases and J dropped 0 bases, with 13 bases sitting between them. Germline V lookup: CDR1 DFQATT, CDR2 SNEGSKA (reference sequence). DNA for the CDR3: TGCAGTGCCCCGGCGGGGGCGAGCACAGATACGCAGTATTTT. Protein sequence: CSAPAGASTDTQYF.

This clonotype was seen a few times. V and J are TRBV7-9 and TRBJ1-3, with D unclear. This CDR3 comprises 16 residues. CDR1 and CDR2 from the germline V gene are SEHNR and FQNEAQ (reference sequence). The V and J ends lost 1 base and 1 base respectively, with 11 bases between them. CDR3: CASSLGKWESGNTIYF. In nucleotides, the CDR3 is TGTGCCAGCAGCTTAGGCAAGTGGGAATCTGGAAACACCATATATTTT.

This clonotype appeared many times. The DNA of the CDR3 is TGCAGTGCTAGAGTCGCGGACCCCAGGGGGATGGATTCACAGGGAGGCTATGGCTACACCTTC. Its protein is CSARVADPRGMDSQGGYGYTF. The J gene is TRBJ1-2, the V gene TRBV20-1; 7 bases map to TRBD1. Germline V gene sequence: CDR1 DFQATT, CDR2 SNEGSKA (reference sequence). The length of the CDR3 is 21 residues. Trimming cost V 1 base and J 4 bases; bases outside gene matches: 27.

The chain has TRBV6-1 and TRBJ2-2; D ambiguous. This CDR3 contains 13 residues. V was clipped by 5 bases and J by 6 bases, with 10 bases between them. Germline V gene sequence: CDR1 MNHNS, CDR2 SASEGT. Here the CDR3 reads CASSSVKPGELFF. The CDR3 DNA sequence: TGTGCCAGCAGTTCAGTCAAGCCCGGGGAGCTGTTTTTT.

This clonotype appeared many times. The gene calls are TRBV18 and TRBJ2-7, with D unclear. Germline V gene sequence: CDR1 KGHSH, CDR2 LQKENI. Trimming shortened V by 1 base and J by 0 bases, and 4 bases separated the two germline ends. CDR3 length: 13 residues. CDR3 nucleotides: TGTGCCAGCTCACCACTGAGCTCCTACGAGCAGTACTTC. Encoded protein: CASSPLSSYEQYF.

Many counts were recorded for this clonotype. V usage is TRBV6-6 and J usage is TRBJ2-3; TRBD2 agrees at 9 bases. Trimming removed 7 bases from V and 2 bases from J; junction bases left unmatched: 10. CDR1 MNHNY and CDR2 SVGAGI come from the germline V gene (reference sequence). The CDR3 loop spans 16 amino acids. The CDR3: CASISSGGSLTDTQYF. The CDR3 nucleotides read TGTGCCAGCATTTCCAGCGGGGGGTCTCTCACAGATACGCAGTATTTT.

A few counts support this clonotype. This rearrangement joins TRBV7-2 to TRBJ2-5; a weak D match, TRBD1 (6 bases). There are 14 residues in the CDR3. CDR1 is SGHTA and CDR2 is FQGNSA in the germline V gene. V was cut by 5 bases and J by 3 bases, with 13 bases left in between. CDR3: CASSEYWTEETQYF. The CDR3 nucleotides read TGTGCCAGCAGCGAGTACTGGACAGAAGAGACCCAGTACTTC.

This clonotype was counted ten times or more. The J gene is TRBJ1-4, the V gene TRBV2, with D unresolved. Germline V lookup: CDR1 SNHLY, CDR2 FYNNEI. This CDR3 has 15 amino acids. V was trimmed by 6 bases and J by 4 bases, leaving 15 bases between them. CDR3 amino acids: CASSLRSGDNEKLFF. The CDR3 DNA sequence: TGTGCCAGCAGCCTTCGAAGTGGGGATAATGAAAAACTGTTTTTT.

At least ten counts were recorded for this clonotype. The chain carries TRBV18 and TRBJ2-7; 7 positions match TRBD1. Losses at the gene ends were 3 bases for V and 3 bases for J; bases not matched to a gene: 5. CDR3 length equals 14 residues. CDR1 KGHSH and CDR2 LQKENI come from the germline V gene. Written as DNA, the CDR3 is TGTGCCAGCTCACCGCGCCAGGGGGTCTACGAGCAGTACTTC. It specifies CASSPRQGVYEQYF.

Here the CDR3 DNA reads TGTGCCAGCATTCCTATGGGGGCGGTAGGCACTGAAGCTTTCTTT. Translating gives CASIPMGAVGTEAFF. This chain uses TRBV6-2 or TRBV6-3 with TRBJ1-1; D possibly corresponds to TRBD1 (6 bases). V gave up 7 bases and J gave up 4 bases, with 19 bases separating them. The CDR3 runs 15 residues. The germline gives CDR1 MNHEY, CDR2 SVGEGT.

This chain's CDR3 is CAWSVLRGLSSYNEQFF. The CDR3 DNA is TGTGCCTGGAGTGTATTAAGGGGACTCTCCTCCTACAATGAGCAGTTCTTC. The chain couples TRBV30 to TRBJ2-1, with D possibly matching TRBD2 (6 bases). V gave up 0 bases and J gave up 0 bases, with 15 bases separating them. This CDR3 is built from 17 residues. In germline, CDR1 is GTSNPN, CDR2 SVGIG (reference sequence).

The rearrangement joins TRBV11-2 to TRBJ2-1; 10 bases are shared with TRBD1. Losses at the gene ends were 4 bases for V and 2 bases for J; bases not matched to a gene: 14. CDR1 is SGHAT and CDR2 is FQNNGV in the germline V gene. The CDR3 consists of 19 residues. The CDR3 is CASSSPTNQGTGAYNEQFF. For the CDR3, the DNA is TGTGCCAGCAGCTCACCCACCAACCAAGGGACAGGGGCCTACAATGAGCAGTTCTTC.

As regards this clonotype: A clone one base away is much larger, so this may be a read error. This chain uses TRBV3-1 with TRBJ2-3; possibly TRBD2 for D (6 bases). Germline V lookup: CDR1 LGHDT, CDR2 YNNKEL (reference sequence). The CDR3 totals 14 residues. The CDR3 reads CASSKTGTGDTHYF. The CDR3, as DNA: TGTGCCAGCAGCAAGACCGGGACTGGAGATACGCACTATTTT.

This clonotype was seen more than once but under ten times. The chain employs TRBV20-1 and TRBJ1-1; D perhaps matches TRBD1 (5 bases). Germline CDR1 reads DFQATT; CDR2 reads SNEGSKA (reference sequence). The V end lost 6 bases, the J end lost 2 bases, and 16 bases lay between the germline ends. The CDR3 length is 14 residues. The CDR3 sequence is CSAPQRDLNTEAFF. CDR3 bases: TGCAGTGCCCCTCAAAGGGACCTTAACACTGAAGCTTTCTTT.

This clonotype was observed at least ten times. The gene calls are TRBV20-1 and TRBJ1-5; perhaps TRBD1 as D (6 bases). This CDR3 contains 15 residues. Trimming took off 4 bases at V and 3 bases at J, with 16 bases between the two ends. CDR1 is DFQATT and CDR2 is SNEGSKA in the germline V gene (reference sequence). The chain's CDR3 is CSATITGTLNQPQHF. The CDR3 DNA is TGCAGTGCTACAATTACAGGGACTCTCAATCAGCCCCAGCATTTT.

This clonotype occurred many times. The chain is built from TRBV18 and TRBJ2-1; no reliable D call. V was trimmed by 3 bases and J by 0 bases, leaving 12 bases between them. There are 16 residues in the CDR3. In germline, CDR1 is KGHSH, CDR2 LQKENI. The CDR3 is CASSPYGPSSYNEQFF. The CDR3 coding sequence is TGTGCCAGCTCACCCTACGGGCCGAGCTCCTACAATGAGCAGTTCTTC.

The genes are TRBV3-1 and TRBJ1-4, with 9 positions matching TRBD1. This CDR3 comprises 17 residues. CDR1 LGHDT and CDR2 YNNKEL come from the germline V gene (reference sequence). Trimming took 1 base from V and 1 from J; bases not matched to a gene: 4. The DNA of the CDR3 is TGTGCCAGCAGCCAAGGAAACAGGGGGCTAACTAATGAAAAACTGTTTTTT. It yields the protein CASSQGNRGLTNEKLFF.

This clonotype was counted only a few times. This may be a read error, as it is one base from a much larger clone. Here the CDR3 DNA reads TGTGCCAGCAGTCTGGGCCGATGGGCGGCCAACGTCCTGACTTTC. It translates to CASSLGRWAANVLTF. The chain recombines TRBV12-3 or TRBV12-4 with TRBJ2-6; D uncertain. V was clipped by 5 bases and J by 6 bases, with 14 bases between them. The CDR3 spans 15 residues.

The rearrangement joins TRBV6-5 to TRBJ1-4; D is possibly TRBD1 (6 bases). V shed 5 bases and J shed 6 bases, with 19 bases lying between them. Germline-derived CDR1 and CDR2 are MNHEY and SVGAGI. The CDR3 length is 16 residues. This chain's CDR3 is CASSIHFGGADEKLFF. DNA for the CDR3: TGTGCCAGCAGTATACACTTTGGGGGGGCGGATGAAAAACTGTTTTTT.

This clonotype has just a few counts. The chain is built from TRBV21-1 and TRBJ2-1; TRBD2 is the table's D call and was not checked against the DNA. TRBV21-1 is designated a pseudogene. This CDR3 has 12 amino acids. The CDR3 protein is CASRMALDRGFF. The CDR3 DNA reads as TGTGCCAGCAGGATGGCCCTCGACCGGGGGTTCTTC.

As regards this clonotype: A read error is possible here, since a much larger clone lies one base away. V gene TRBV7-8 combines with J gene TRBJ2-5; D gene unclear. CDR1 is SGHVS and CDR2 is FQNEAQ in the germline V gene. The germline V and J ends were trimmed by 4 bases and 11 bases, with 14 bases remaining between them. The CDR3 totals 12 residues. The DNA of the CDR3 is TGTGCCAGCAGCTCGCCCTCGAGAGAGCAGTACTTC. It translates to CASSSPSREQYF.

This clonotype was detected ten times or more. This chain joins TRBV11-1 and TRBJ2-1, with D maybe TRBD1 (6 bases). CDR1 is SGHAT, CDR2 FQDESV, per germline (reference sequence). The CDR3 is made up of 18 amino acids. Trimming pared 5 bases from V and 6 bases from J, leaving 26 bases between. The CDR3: CASSPQPGHWVTGNEQFF. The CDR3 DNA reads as TGTGCCAGCAGCCCACAGCCGGGACACTGGGTGACGGGCAATGAGCAGTTCTTC.

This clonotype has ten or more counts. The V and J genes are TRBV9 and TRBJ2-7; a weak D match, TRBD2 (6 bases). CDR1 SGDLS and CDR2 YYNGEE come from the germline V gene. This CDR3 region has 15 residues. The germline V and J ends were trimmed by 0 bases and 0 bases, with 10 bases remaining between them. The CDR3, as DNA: TGTGCCAGCAGCGTAGGGGACTCACGCTCCTACGAGCAGTACTTC. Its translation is CASSVGDSRSYEQYF.

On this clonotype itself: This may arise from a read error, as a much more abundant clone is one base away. In DNA, the CDR3 is TGTGCCAGCAGTTACTCGATCACTAGCGGGGGGAACTACAATGAGCAGTACTTC. This gives the protein CASSYSITSGGNYNEQYF. The rearrangement uses TRBV6-2 or TRBV6-3 and TRBJ2-1; 12 nucleotides agree with TRBD2. The J call may be wrong; the DNA end is better matched by TRBJ2-7. The germline gives CDR1 MNHEY, CDR2 SVGEGT. CDR3 size: 18 residues.

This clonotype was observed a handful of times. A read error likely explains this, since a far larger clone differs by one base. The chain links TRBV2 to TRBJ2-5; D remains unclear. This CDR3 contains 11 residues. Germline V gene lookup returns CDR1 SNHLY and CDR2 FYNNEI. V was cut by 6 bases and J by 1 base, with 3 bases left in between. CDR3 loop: CASRPQETQYF. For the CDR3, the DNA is TGTGCCAGCAGGCCCCAAGAGACCCAGTACTTC.